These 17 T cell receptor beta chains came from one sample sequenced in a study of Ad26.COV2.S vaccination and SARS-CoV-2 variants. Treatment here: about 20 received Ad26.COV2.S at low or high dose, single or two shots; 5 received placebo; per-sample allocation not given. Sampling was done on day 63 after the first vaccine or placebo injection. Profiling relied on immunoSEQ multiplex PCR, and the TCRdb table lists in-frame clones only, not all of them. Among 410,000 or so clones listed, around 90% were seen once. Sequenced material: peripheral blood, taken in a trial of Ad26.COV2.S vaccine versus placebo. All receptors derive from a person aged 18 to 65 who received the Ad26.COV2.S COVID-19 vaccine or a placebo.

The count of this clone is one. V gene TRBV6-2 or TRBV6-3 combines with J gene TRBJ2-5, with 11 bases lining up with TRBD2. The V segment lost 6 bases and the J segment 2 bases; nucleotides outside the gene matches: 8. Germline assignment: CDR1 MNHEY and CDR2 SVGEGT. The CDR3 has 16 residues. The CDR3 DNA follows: TGTGCCAGCAGCCCCGGGACTAGCGGTTATCAAGAGACCCAGTACTTC. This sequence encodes CASSPGTSGYQETQYF.

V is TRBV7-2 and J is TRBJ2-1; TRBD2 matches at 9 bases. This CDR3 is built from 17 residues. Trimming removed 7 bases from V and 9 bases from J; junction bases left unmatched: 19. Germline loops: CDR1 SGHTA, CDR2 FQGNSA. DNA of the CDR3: TGTGCCAGCACCCCTACGGGGCCAGTGCTAGCGGGATTTGAGCAGTTCTTC. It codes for CASTPTGPVLAGFEQFF.

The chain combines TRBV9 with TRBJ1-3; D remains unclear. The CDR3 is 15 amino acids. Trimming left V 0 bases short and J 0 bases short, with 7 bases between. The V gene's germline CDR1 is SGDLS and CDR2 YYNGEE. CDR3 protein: CASSVDNGSGNTIYF. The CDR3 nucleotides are TGTGCCAGCAGCGTAGATAACGGCTCTGGAAACACCATATATTTT.

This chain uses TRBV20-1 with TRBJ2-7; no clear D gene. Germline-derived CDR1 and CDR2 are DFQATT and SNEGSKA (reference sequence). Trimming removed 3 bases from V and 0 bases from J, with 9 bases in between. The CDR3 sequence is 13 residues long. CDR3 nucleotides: TGCAGTGCTAGTGGTCTAGACTCCTACGAGCAGTACTTC. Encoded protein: CSASGLDSYEQYF.

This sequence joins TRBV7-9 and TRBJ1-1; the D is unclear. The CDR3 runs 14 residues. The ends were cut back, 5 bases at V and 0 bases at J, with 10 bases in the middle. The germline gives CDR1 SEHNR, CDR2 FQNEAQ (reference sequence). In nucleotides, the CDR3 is TGTGCCAGCAGCGTGACAAATCTGAACACTGAAGCTTTCTTT. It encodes CASSVTNLNTEAFF.

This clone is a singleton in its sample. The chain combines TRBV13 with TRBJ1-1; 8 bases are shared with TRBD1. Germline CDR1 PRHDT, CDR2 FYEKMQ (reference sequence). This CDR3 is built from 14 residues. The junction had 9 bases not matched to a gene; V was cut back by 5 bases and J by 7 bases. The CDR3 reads CASSPRQGKGEAFF. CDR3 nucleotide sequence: TGTGCCAGCAGCCCCCGACAGGGGAAGGGTGAAGCTTTCTTT.

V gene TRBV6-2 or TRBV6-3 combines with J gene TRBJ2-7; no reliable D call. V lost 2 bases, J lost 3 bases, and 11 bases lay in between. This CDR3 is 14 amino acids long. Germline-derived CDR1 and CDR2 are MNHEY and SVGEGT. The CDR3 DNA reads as TGTGCCAGCAGTTACCCCCCCCACGGCTACGAGCAGTACTTC. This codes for CASSYPPHGYEQYF.

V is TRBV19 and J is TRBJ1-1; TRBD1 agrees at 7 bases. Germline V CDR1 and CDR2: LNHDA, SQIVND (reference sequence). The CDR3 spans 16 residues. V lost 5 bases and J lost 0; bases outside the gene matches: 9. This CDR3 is CASSVATGQMNTEAFF. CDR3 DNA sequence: TGTGCCAGTAGTGTCGCCACGGGACAGATGAACACTGAAGCTTTCTTT.

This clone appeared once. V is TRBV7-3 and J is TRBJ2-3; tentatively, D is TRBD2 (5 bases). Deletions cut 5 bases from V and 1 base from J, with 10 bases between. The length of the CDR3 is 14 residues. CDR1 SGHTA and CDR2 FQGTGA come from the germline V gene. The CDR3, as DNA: TGTGCCAGCAGCGCTTTACTAGGCACAGATACGCAGTATTTT. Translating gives CASSALLGTDTQYF. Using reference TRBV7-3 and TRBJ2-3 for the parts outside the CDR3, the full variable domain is GAGVSQTPSNKVTEKGKYVELRCDPISGHTALYWYRQSLGQGPEFLIYFQGTGAADDSGLPNDRFFAVRPEGSVSTLKIQRTERGDSAVYLCASSALLGTDTQYFGPGTRLTVL.

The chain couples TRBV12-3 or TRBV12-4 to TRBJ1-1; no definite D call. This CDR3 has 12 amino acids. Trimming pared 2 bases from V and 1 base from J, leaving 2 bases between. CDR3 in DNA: TGTGCCAGCAGTTTAAAGAACACTGAAGCTTTCTTT. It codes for CASSLKNTEAFF.

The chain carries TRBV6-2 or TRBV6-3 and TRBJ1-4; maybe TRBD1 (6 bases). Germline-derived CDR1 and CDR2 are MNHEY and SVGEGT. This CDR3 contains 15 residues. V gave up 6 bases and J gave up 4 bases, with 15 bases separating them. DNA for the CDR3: TGTGCCAGCAGACCTCGACAGGCATTTAATGAAAAACTGTTTTTT. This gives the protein CASRPRQAFNEKLFF.

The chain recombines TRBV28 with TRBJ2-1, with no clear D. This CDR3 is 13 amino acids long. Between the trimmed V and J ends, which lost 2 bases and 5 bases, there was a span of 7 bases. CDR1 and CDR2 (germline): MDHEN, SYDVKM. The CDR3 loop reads CASSLTHDNEQFF. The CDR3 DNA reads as TGTGCCAGCAGTTTAACACACGACAATGAGCAGTTCTTC.

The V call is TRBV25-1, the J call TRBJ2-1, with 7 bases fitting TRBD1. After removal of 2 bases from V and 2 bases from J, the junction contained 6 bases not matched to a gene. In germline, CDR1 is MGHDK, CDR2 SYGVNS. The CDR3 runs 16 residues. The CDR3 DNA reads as TGTGCCAGCAGTGAAAGGGGGCTAGCTGCCTACAATGAGCAGTTCTTC. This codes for CASSERGLAAYNEQFF.

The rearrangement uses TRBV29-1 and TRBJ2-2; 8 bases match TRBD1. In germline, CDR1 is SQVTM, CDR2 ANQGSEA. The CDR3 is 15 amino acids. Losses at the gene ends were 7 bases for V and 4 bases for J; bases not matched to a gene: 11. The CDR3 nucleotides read TGCAGCGGCGGGAACCCGGGACAGGCCACCGGGGAGCTGTTTTTT. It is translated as CSGGNPGQATGELFF.

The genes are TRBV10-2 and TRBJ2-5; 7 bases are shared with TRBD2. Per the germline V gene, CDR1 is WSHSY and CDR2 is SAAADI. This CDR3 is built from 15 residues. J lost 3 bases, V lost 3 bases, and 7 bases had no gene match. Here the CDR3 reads CASSELAAGEETQYF. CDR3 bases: TGCGCCAGCAGTGAACTCGCCGCGGGGGAAGAGACCCAGTACTTC.

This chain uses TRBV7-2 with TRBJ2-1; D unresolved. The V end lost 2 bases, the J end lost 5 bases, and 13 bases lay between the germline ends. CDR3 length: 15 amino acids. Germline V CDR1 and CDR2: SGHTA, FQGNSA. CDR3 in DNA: TGTGCCAGCAGCTTAACGAGACTCCATGACAATGAGCAGTTCTTC. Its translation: CASSLTRLHDNEQFF.

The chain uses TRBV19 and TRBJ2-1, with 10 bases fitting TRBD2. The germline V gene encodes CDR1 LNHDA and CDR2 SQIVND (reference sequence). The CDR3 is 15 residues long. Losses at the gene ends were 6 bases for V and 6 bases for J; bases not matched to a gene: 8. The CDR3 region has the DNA TGTGCCAGTAGACAGCGGGAGGGCCCGGGCAATGAGCAGTTCTTC. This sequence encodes CASRQREGPGNEQFF.